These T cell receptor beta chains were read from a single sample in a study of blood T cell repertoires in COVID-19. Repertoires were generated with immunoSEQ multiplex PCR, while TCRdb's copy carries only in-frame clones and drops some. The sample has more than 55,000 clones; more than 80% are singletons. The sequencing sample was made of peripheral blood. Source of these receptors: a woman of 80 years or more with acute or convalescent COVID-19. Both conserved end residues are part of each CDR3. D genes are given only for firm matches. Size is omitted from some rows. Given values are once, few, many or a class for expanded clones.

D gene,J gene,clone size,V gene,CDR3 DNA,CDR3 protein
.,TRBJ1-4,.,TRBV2,TGTGCCAGCAGATACGGACATGGCGAAAAACTGTTTTTT,CASRYGHGEKLFF
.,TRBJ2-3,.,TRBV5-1,TGCGCCAGCAGCGTCCCAGGGGCAGATACGCAGTATTTT,CASSVPGADTQYF
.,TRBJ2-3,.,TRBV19,TGTGCCAGTATACGGGCGCCAGCGGAAACAGATACGCAGTATTTT,CASIRAPAETDTQYF
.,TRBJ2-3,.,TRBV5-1,TGCGCCAGCAGCTTCAAAACAGGGGAGAGCGGGGGTACGCAGTATTTT,CASSFKTGESGGTQYF
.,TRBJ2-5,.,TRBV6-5,TGTGCCAGCAGTTACTCTACAGACCAAGAGACCCAGTACTTC,CASSYSTDQETQYF
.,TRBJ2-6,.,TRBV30,TGTGCCTGGGGCGAACGGGAGAGGGCCAACGTCCTGACTTTC,CAWGERERANVLTF
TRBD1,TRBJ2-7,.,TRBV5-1,TGCGCCAGCAGCTTGGACTGGACAGGGGAACACGAGCAGTACTTC,CASSLDWTGEHEQYF
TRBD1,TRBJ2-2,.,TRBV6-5,TGTGCCAGCACCCCCGACAGGGTGAACACCGGGGAGCTGTTTTTT,CASTPDRVNTGELFF
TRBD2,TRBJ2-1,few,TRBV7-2,TGTGCCAGCAGCTTAGATCTAGCGGGTTGGTACAATGAGCAGTTCTTC,CASSLDLAGWYNEQFF
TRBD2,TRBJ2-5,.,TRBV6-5,TGTGCCAGCAGTTACGGTAGCGGGGGAGCACGGCCCCAGTACTTC,CASSYGSGGARPQYF
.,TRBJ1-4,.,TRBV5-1,TGCGCCAGCAGCTTGGCAGTCGGACAGTTTTTGGGCGAAAAACTGTTTTTT,CASSLAVGQFLGEKLFF
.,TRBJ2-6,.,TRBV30,TGTGCCTGGGGGGGGACAGAGGCCAACGTCCTGACTTTC,CAWGGTEANVLTF
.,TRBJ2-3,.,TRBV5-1,TGCGCCAGCAGCCCACCGGGAGGCACAGATACGCAGTATTTT,CASSPPGGTDTQYF
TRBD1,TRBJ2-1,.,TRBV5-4,TGTGCCAGCAGCCGCGACAGGGCTTCCTACAATGAGCAGTTCTTC,CASSRDRASYNEQFF
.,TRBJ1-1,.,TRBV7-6,TGTGCCAGCAGTACAAGTCCCAACATGAACACTGAAGCTTTCTTT,CASSTSPNMNTEAFF
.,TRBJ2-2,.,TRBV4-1,TGCGCCAGCAGTTCTGGGGTATGGCGGGCTCGGGATACCACCGGGGAGCTGTTTTTT,CASSSGVWRARDTTGELFF
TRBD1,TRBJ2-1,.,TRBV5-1,TGCGCCAGCAGCTTGGCCTTTGGGACAGGGAGCAATGAGCAGTTCTTC,CASSLAFGTGSNEQFF
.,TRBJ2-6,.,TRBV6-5,TGTGCCAGCAGTTCATTCGGACTCGCTGGGGCCAACGTCCTGACTTTC,CASSSFGLAGANVLTF
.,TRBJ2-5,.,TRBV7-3,TGTGCCAGCAGCTTAAATCGGCAAGAGACCCAGTACTTC,CASSLNRQETQYF
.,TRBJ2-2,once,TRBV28,TGTGCCAGCAGCTTAGTAGGGGAGGCGAACACCGGGGAGCTGTTTTTT,CASSLVGEANTGELFF
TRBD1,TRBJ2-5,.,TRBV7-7,TGTGCCAGCAGCCCCGGGACAGAAGAGACCCAGTACTTC,CASSPGTEETQYF
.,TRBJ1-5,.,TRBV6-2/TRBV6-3,TGTGCCAGCAGTTCCCCGGCGCGGGGCCCGGGTCAGCCCCAGCATTTT,CASSSPARGPGQPQHF
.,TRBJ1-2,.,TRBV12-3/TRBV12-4,TGTGCCAGCAGTTTGTCGGGAAACTATGGCTACACCTTC,CASSLSGNYGYTF
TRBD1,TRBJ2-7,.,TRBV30,TGTGCCTGGGAAAGGGGGCGAATCTCCGAGCAGTACTTC,CAWERGRISEQYF
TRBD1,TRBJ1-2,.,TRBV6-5,TGTGCCAGCAGTTCAGGGTCAGGGGGCATCTATGGCTACACCTTC,CASSSGSGGIYGYTF
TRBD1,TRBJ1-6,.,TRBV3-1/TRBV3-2,TGTGCCAGCAGCCAAGATTTCGGGACAGATAATTCACCCCTCCACTTT,CASSQDFGTDNSPLHF
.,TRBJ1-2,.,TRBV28,TGTGCCAGCAGTTTAGAGGGATTTACTTGGGGCTACACCTTC,CASSLEGFTWGYTF
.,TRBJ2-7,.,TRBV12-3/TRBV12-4,TGTGCCAGCAGCAGTTACGGGGAGCAGTACTTC,CASSSYGEQYF
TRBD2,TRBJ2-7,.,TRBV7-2,TGTGCCAGCAGCTCTGGGACTAGCGGATTTTACGAGCAGTACTTC,CASSSGTSGFYEQYF
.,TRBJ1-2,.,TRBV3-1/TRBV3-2,TGTGCCAGCAGCCAAGCTGCCCTTCCAGGAGGCTACACCTTC,CASSQAALPGGYTF
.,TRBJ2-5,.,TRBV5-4,TGTGCCAGCAGCTTGGCGCGCGGGACGGAGACCCAGTACTTC,CASSLARGTETQYF
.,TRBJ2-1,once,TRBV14,TGTGCCAGCAGCCAAATCCGGGCGCAAGGGGATGAGCAGTTCTTC,CASSQIRAQGDEQFF
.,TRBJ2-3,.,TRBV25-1,TGTGCCATCAGTCGCAGGGCCTCTGACACAGATACGCAGTATTTT,CAISRRASDTDTQYF
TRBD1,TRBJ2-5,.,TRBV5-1,TGCGCCAGCAGCTCGACAGGGGATCGGGCGCTGGAGACCCAGTACTTC,CASSSTGDRALETQYF
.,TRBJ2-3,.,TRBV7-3,TGTGCCAGCAGCTTATTGCCAGCAGATACGCAGTATTTT,CASSLLPADTQYF
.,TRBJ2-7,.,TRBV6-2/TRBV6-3,TGTGCCAGCAACCCACGGACAGATTTCTACGAGCAGTACTTC,CASNPRTDFYEQYF
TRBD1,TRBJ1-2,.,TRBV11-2,TGTGCCAGCAGCCCCACTGGACAGGGCTCATACTATGGCTACACCTTC,CASSPTGQGSYYGYTF
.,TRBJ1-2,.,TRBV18,TGTGCCAGCTCACCAAGCAGGGGTGAAGGAGGCTACACCTTC,CASSPSRGEGGYTF
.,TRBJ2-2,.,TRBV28,TGTGCCAGCAGTTTGGGAGGCGCGGACACCGGGGAGCTGTTTTTT,CASSLGGADTGELFF
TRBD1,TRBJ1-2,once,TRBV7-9,TGTGCCAGCAGCTCAGACAGGGAAGGTGGCTACACCTTC,CASSSDREGGYTF
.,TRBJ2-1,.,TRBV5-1,TGCGCCAGCAGCCCGGCCGACAGGCTGGGGGATGAGCAGTTCTTC,CASSPADRLGDEQFF
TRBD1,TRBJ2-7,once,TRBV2,TGTGCCAGCGAAAGGTCCGGGACAGGGGGCAACGAGCAGTACTTC,CASERSGTGGNEQYF
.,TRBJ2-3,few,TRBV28,TGTGCCACCTCGGACAGCTTCACAGATACGCAGTATTTT,CATSDSFTDTQYF
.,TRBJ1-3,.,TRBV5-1,TGCGCCAGCGCACAGGGAACCTCTGGAAACACCATATATTTT,CASAQGTSGNTIYF
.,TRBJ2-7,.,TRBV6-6,TGTGCCAGCAGCACGCGCGGCTATCCCTACGAGCAGTACTTC,CASSTRGYPYEQYF
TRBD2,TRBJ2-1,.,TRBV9,TGTGCCAGCAGCTTCCACCTTAGCGGGAGCTCCTACAATGAGCAGTTCTTC,CASSFHLSGSSYNEQFF
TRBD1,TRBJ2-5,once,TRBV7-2,TGTGCCAGCAGCTTAGTTGGGACAGGGGGTGCGGAGACCCAGTACTTC,CASSLVGTGGAETQYF
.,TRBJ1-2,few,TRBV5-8,TGTGCCAGCAGCTTGCAGGGCTCGCATGGCTACACCTTC,CASSLQGSHGYTF
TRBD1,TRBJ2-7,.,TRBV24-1,TGTGCCACCAGTGATGCGGACAGGGGCTACGAGCAGTACTTC,CATSDADRGYEQYF
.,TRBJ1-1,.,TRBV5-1,TGCGCCAGCAGCCCCGCGGGAGAGGCAGGGCTGAACACTGAAGCTTTCTTT,CASSPAGEAGLNTEAFF
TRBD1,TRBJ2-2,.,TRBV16,TGTGCCAGCAGCCTCGACAGGGCCAACACCGGGGAGCTGTTTTTT,CASSLDRANTGELFF
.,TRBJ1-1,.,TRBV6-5,TGTGCCAGCCGCCGGGAGAGCGGGACTGAAGCTTTCTTT,CASRRESGTEAFF
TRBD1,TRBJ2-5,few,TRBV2,TGTGCCAGCAGTGAAACTCAAGGGACAGGGGGGAAGAGGACCCAGTACTTC,CASSETQGTGGKRTQYF
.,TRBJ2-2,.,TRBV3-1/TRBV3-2,TGTGCCAGCAGCCAAGATGATCGGCAGGGGAGGCTGTTTTTT,CASSQDDRQGRLFF
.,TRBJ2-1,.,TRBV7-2,TGTGCCAGCAGCTTGGAAACAGGGAACATTTACAATGAGCAGTTCTTC,CASSLETGNIYNEQFF
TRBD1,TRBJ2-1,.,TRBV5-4,TGTGCCAGCAAAAACGGGACAGGCAACAATGAGCAGTTCTTC,CASKNGTGNNEQFF
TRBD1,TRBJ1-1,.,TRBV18,TGTGCCAGCTCGCCGGTGACAGGGGGCGCGGGCAACACTGAAGCTTTCTTT,CASSPVTGGAGNTEAFF
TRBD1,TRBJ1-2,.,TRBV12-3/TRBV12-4,TGTGCCAGCAGTACAGGGGACAGCTATGGCTACACCTTC,CASSTGDSYGYTF
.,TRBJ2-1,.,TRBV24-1,TGTGCCACCAGTGATTTGTGGCAGGGCTCCTACAATGAGCAGTTCTTC,CATSDLWQGSYNEQFF
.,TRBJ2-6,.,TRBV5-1,TGCGCCAGCAGCGCGAATATTATATCTGGGGCCAACGTCCTGACTTTC,CASSANIISGANVLTF